These 23 T cell receptor beta chains were sequenced from one sample in a study of identical twins. From the 5' RACE reads, TCRdb called clonotypes with MiXCR, one entry per CDR3 protein. The repertoire holds roughly 470,000 distinct CDR3 sequences, with 14% as singletons. This same sample was also taken into another study, of yellow fever vaccine responses in identical twins.

Source material: CD4+ T cells sorted from blood. All receptors come from a woman younger than 35 in good health.

This clonotype has just a few counts. The chain employs TRBV29-1 and TRBJ2-7, with a possible D match to TRBD2 (6 bases). Trimming cost V 2 bases and J 0 bases, with 14 bases left between them. The length of the CDR3 is 15 residues. Germline V lookup: CDR1 SQVTM, CDR2 ANQGSEA. CDR3 amino acids: CSVELGGTSSYEQYF. The CDR3 region has the DNA TGCAGCGTTGAATTGGGCGGGACGAGCTCCTACGAGCAGTACTTC.

CDR3 DNA: TGTGCCAGCAGCGTAGAAGGGACCGGCAATCAGCCCCAGCATTTT. Protein sequence: CASSVEGTGNQPQHF. The rearrangement links TRBV9 to TRBJ1-5; TRBD1 is a possible D gene (5 bases). This CDR3 has 15 amino acids. Trimming removed 0 bases from V and 2 bases from J, with 9 bases in between. Germline V gene sequence: CDR1 SGDLS, CDR2 YYNGEE.

About this clonotype itself: At one end, the junction sequence differs from germline, possibly due to a read error. V is TRBV7-2 and J is TRBJ1-1; D is ambiguous. Germline CDR1 and CDR2: SGHTA and FQGNSA. This CDR3 region has 14 residues. CDR3 loop: CASSFGRPTPEAFF. The DNA of the CDR3 is TGTGCCAGCAGCTTTGGACGGCCCACCCCTGAAGCGTTCTTT. Variable domain in full (rest from reference TRBV7-2 and TRBJ1-1): GAGVSQSPSNKVTEKGKDVELRCDPISGHTALYWYRQSLGQGLEFLIYFQGNSAPDKSGLPSDRFSAERTGGSVSTLTIQRTQQEDSAVYLCASSFGRPTPEAFFGQGTRLTVV.

There are a few counts of this clonotype. This chain links TRBV10-3 with TRBJ2-7; D possibly matches TRBD1 or TRBD2 (5 bases each). CDR1 is ENHRY and CDR2 is SYGVKD in the germline V gene. V was cut by 6 bases and J by 2 bases, with 17 bases left in between. CDR3 length: 15 amino acids. CDR3 coding DNA: TGTGCCATCAGACTAGGACAAACGGGCACCTACGAGCAGTACTTC. It encodes CAIRLGQTGTYEQYF.

V gene TRBV28 combines with J gene TRBJ2-5; TRBD2 agrees at 7 bases. The V gene end was trimmed by 2 bases and the J gene end by 3 bases; junction bases not matched to a gene: 3. Germline CDR1 MDHEN, CDR2 SYDVKM. The CDR3 has 14 amino acids. CDR3 bases: TGTGCCAGCAGTTTAAGACTAGCAGAAGAGACCCAGTACTTC. Residues: CASSLRLAEETQYF.

The genes are TRBV28 and TRBJ2-1; 9 bases map to TRBD1. V lost 2 bases and J lost 7; bases outside the gene matches: 9. CDR3 length: 16 amino acids. Germline V gives CDR1 MDHEN, CDR2 SYDVKM. CDR3 region: CASSLPRGQGGNEQFF. The CDR3 DNA is TGTGCCAGCAGTTTACCCCGGGGACAGGGTGGGAATGAGCAGTTCTTC.

The genes are TRBV7-8 and TRBJ2-7; the match to TRBD2 covers 10 bases. V was pared by 5 bases and J by 4 bases, with 8 bases of the junction left unmatched. This CDR3 is built from 15 residues. Germline V lookup: CDR1 SGHVS, CDR2 FQNEAQ. CDR3 in amino acids: CASSPKREGGYEQYF. Here the CDR3 DNA reads TGTGCCAGCAGCCCAAAGCGGGAGGGTGGGTACGAGCAGTACTTC.

This clonotype turned up a few times. The rearrangement joins TRBV12-3 or TRBV12-4 to TRBJ2-1; 8 bases align to TRBD2. This CDR3 has 15 amino acids. Germline trimming cut 6 bases from V and 0 bases from J; bases unmatched to any gene: 4. The CDR3, as DNA: TGTGCCAGCAGCACTAGCGGCCGCTCCTACAATGAGCAGTTCTTC. The encoded protein is CASSTSGRSYNEQFF.

This clonotype has more than one count but fewer than ten. The genes are TRBV7-9 and TRBJ1-6; the D gene is possibly TRBD1 (6 bases). The germline V gene has CDR1 SEHNR and CDR2 FQNEAQ (reference sequence). CDR3 size: 15 residues. Deletions cut 5 bases from V and 6 bases from J, with 14 bases between. CDR3 sequence reads: CASSPRTEVNSPLHF. CDR3 sequence (DNA): TGTGCCAGCAGCCCGCGGACAGAAGTTAATTCACCCCTCCACTTT.

This clonotype was picked up a small number of times. The chain joins TRBV21-1 to TRBJ2-5; whether TRBD1, the table's D call, matches the DNA was not checked. TRBV21-1 is tagged as a pseudogene. This CDR3 has 17 amino acids. The CDR3 nucleotides are TGTGCCAGCAGCCCCCGAACCGGGGACAGTGCACAAGAGACCCAGTACTTC. This translates into CASSPRTGDSAQETQYF.

The sample holds a few counts of this clonotype. V usage is TRBV19 and J usage is TRBJ1-1, with 9 bases that match TRBD1. This CDR3 has 17 amino acids. Germline assignment: CDR1 LNHDA and CDR2 SQIVND (reference sequence). Trimming at V came to 6 bases and at J to 1 base, leaving 12 bases not matched to a gene. The CDR3 DNA reads TGTGCCAGTAGAAATACGGGACAGGGTCGGAGGAACACTGAAGCTTTCTTT. It is translated as CASRNTGQGRRNTEAFF.

The gene calls are TRBV5-1 and TRBJ2-7, with a possible D match to TRBD1 (6 bases). V lost 4 bases and J 2 bases, leaving 10 bases between the germline ends. The length of the CDR3 is 13 residues. Germline CDR1 and CDR2: SGHRS and YFSETQ. The DNA for the CDR3 is TGCGCCAGCAGCATGACAGGCCCCTACGAGCAGTACTTC. Its protein product is CASSMTGPYEQYF.

Remarks on this clonotype: The germline gene is not matched at one end of the junction; a read error may be the cause. This chain uses TRBV28 with TRBJ2-7; D perhaps matches TRBD1 (6 bases). CDR1 MDHEN and CDR2 SYDVKM come from the germline V gene. The length of the CDR3 is 12 residues. The CDR3 loop reads CASSLRDIESDF. The CDR3 nucleotides read TGTGCCAGCAGTTTACGGGACATCGAATCCGACTTC.

The V gene is TRBV20-1, the J gene TRBJ2-1, with 8 nucleotides matching TRBD2. The trim removed 0 bases at V and 1 base at J, leaving 14 bases unmatched. Per the germline V gene, CDR1 is DFQATT and CDR2 is SNEGSKA (reference sequence). This CDR3 contains 19 residues. CDR3 residues: CSARDFRGTSGTSYNEQFF. For the CDR3, the DNA is TGCAGTGCTAGAGATTTTCGAGGGACTAGTGGGACTTCCTACAATGAGCAGTTCTTC.

In this sample, this clonotype turned up many times. The chain combines TRBV21-1 with TRBJ2-3; the D call in the table, TRBD1, was not verified against the DNA. TRBV21-1 is listed as a pseudogene. This CDR3 is built from 13 residues. The CDR3 loop reads CASSKDRGDTQYF. CDR3 in DNA: TGTGCCAGCAGCAAAGATCGGGGCGATACGCAGTATTTT.

The chain employs TRBV19 and TRBJ2-7; maybe TRBD2 (5 bases). The V end lost 2 bases, the J end lost 0 bases, and 8 bases lay between the germline ends. Germline V gene lookup returns CDR1 LNHDA and CDR2 SQIVND (reference sequence). The CDR3 covers 14 residues. The CDR3 loop is CASSIRGSSYEQYF. Written as DNA, the CDR3 is TGTGCCAGTAGTATACGAGGGAGCTCCTACGAGCAGTACTTC.

The chain couples TRBV14 to TRBJ1-1; D unclear. Trimming stripped 0 bases from V and 5 bases from J, with 10 bases between. The CDR3 is made up of 14 amino acids. CDR1 is SGHDN, CDR2 FVKESK, per germline. The CDR3 protein is CASSQDGGRTEAFF. DNA for the CDR3: TGTGCCAGCAGCCAAGATGGTGGGAGGACTGAAGCTTTCTTT.

In its sample, this clonotype was seen many times. The chain combines TRBV12-3 or TRBV12-4 with TRBJ1-5, with 8 bases fitting TRBD1. Trimming cost V 1 base and J 6 bases; bases outside gene matches: 2. CDR3 length equals 14 residues. CDR3 residues: CASSLETGAQPQHF. CDR3 DNA: TGTGCCAGCAGTTTAGAGACAGGGGCTCAGCCCCAGCATTTT.

This clonotype showed up just a few times. V and J are TRBV5-4 and TRBJ2-6, with 7 bases matching TRBD1. The J segment lost 2 bases and the V segment lost 6 bases, leaving 5 bases of the junction unmatched. Germline lookup yields CDR1 SGHNT and CDR2 YYREEE (reference sequence). The CDR3 is 15 residues long. The CDR3 DNA reads as TGTGCCAGCAAGAACAGGGGAACTGGGGCCAACGTCCTGACTTTC. Translating it yields CASKNRGTGANVLTF.

The sample holds a few counts of this clonotype. The chain couples TRBV6-1 to TRBJ2-1, with 7 bases fitting TRBD2. In germline, CDR1 is MNHNS, CDR2 SASEGT. The junction had 9 bases not matched to a gene; V was cut back by 8 bases and J by 5 bases. CDR3 length equals 14 residues. The CDR3 bases are TGTGCCAGCGGGGCCCGGGGGGTTGACAATGAGCAGTTCTTC. Encoded protein: CASGARGVDNEQFF.

This clonotype was recorded at least ten times. The chain combines TRBV15 with TRBJ2-3; TRBD2 aligns across 7 bases. V gave up 0 bases and J gave up 5 bases; unmatched junction bases: 8. The germline V gene has CDR1 LNHNV and CDR2 YYDKDF (reference sequence). The CDR3 is 16 amino acids. CDR3 sequence reads: CATSRDVAGVGDTQYF. The CDR3 bases are TGTGCCACCAGCAGAGACGTCGCGGGAGTAGGAGATACGCAGTATTTT.

The sample holds many counts of this clonotype. The CDR3 DNA reads TGCAGCGTGCTCGGGACAGGGTACAATGAGCAGTTCTTC. Translation: CSVLGTGYNEQFF. V usage is TRBV29-1 and J usage is TRBJ2-1; 9 bases are shared with TRBD1. The germline V gene has CDR1 SQVTM and CDR2 ANQGSEA. The CDR3 is 13 residues long. The J segment lost 4 bases and the V segment lost 6 bases, leaving 4 bases of the junction unmatched.

The chain uses TRBV21-1 and TRBJ2-2; whether TRBD2, the table's D call, matches the DNA was not checked. TRBV21-1 is assigned pseudogene status. The CDR3 runs 16 residues. The CDR3 nucleotides are TGTGCCAGCAGCAAAGGAACGGGAGCGGGAACCGGGGAGCTGTTTTTT. Translating gives CASSKGTGAGTGELFF.